These 32 T cell receptor beta chains were all obtained from the same sample, sequenced in a study of blood T cells in healthy people across ages (dated by TCRdb to between 2014 and 2017). Library preparation employed 5' RACE. Sequencing used an Illumina HiSeq 2500. A second PCR of roughly 6 to 11 cycles was run with a J-beta primer mix and a sample-barcoded 5' primer. TCRdb reanalyzed the raw reads on its own, using fastp at Q25 for trimming and MiXCR for clone calling, and kept in-frame beta chains. Rows are unified per CDR3 protein, each entry keeping the most common DNA and genes. The sample includes about 1.8 million distinct CDR3 sequences, with about 49% observed a single time. Of the sample, less than 2.5% is held by the ten largest clones. The sequenced material came from blood. These receptors came from a woman aged 35 to 49 in good health.

The genes are TRBV28 and TRBJ2-1, with D tentatively TRBD2 (5 bases). CDR1 and CDR2 (germline): MDHEN, SYDVKM. Trimming left V 3 bases short and J 3 bases short, with 33 bases between. This CDR3 comprises 22 residues. The CDR3 region is CASSFPHIGEPYQLNNYNEQFF. The CDR3 coding sequence is TGTGCCAGCAGTTTCCCCCATATCGGGGAACCCTACCAGCTTAATAACTACAATGAGCAGTTCTTC.

V and J are TRBV20-1 and TRBJ2-7, with TRBD1 matching over 8 bases. This CDR3 spans 15 amino acids. Trimming took 0 bases from V and 3 from J; bases not matched to a gene: 7. In germline, CDR1 is DFQATT, CDR2 SNEGSKA (reference sequence). CDR3 amino acids: CSARDRQGPLYEQYF. As DNA, the CDR3 is TGCAGTGCTAGAGACCGACAGGGGCCCCTCTACGAGCAGTACTTC.

This clonotype has more than one count but fewer than ten. The chain combines TRBV4-3 with TRBJ1-2, with D possibly matching TRBD1 (6 bases). This CDR3 comprises 15 residues. V was cut by 1 base and J by 8 bases, with 17 bases left in between. Germline V gives CDR1 LGHNA, CDR2 YSLEER. The CDR3 region is CASSQVDRTQGGYTF. The DNA of the CDR3 is TGCGCCAGCAGCCAAGTAGATCGAACCCAGGGGGGCTACACCTTC.

This clonotype was picked up many times. This sequence joins TRBV4-3 and TRBJ2-1; no reliable D call. Germline CDR1 is LGHNA and CDR2 is YSLEER. CDR3 length: 13 residues. The V end lost 0 bases, the J end lost 2 bases, and 2 bases lay between the germline ends. CDR3 sequence reads: CASSQDTYNEQFF. As DNA, the CDR3 is TGCGCCAGCAGCCAAGACACCTACAATGAGCAGTTCTTC.

This clonotype was picked up a small number of times. The chain carries TRBV5-5 and TRBJ2-3; D remains ambiguous. The germline gives CDR1 SGHKS, CDR2 YYEKEE (reference sequence). The CDR3 runs to 13 residues. V was pared by 1 base and J by 5 bases, with 8 bases between. CDR3 sequence reads: CASSLLDLDTQYF. CDR3 sequence (DNA): TGTGCCAGCAGCTTGTTAGACCTAGATACGCAGTATTTT.

This clonotype was seen a handful of times. This chain connects TRBV4-1 to TRBJ1-1; no reliable D call. The CDR3 has 12 amino acids. CDR1 is MGHRA, CDR2 YSYEKL, per germline. V was trimmed by 6 bases and J by 2 bases, leaving 7 bases between them. The CDR3 DNA reads as TGCGCCAGCAGACAGAGAAACACTGAAGCTTTCTTT. It specifies CASRQRNTEAFF.

This sequence joins TRBV3-1 and TRBJ1-1; the D is unclear. The germline CDR1 and CDR2 sequences are LGHDT and YNNKEL (reference sequence). This CDR3 region has 14 residues. V dropped 4 bases and J dropped 10 bases, with 19 bases sitting between them. The CDR3 spells CASSRGLGLGRAFF. The CDR3 nucleotides read TGTGCCAGCAGCCGCGGTCTAGGCCTGGGTAGAGCTTTCTTT.

This clonotype was seen repeatedly, ten times or more. The junction departs from the called germline gene at one end, perhaps through a read error. CDR3 in amino acids: CASSSGLAGSTDTQYF. The DNA for the CDR3 is TGTGCCAGCAGCTCCGGACTAGCGGGTAGCACAGATACGCAGTATTTT. The V call is TRBV5-1, the J call TRBJ2-3, with 11 positions matching TRBD2. This CDR3 contains 16 residues. Per germline, CDR1 SGHRS and CDR2 YFSETQ.

About this clonotype: One end of the junction fails to match germline, which may point to a read error. This sequence joins TRBV11-2 and TRBJ1-5; tentative D call: TRBD1 (6 bases). The CDR3 spans 16 residues. CDR1 and CDR2 from the germline V gene are SGHAT and FQNNGV. In DNA, the CDR3 is TGTGCCAGCAGCTTAGAATCCGGGGGCAGCAACCAGCCCCAGCATTTT. It translates to CASSLESGGSNQPQHF. Full variable domain (remainder filled in from reference TRBV11-2 and TRBJ1-5): EAGVAQSPRYKIIEKRQSVAFWCNPISGHATLYWYQQILGQGPKLLIQFQNNGVVDDSQLPKDRFSAERLKGVDSTLKIQPAKLEDSAVYLCASSLESGGSNQPQHFGDGTRLSIL.

The chain links TRBV11-2 to TRBJ2-5; perhaps TRBD1 as D (5 bases). The CDR3 extends over 13 amino acids. V dropped 5 bases and J dropped 5 bases, with 12 bases sitting between them. The germline gives CDR1 SGHAT, CDR2 FQNNGV. The CDR3 protein is CASSNWGWETQYF. The DNA of the CDR3 is TGTGCCAGCAGCAACTGGGGCTGGGAGACCCAGTACTTC.

The V call is TRBV15, the J call TRBJ2-1; D gene uncertain. CDR3 length equals 14 residues. Trimming took off 3 bases at V and 5 bases at J, with 11 bases between the two ends. Looked up from germline, CDR1 is LNHNV and CDR2 is YYDKDF (reference sequence). CDR3 sequence (DNA): TGTGCCACCAGCAGGGGTCGGGCCAACAATGAGCAGTTCTTC. It is translated as CATSRGRANNEQFF.

The chain is built from TRBV7-6 and TRBJ1-6, with a possible D match to TRBD1 (6 bases). The ends were cut back, 7 bases at V and 9 bases at J, with 19 bases in the middle. This CDR3 has 15 amino acids. Germline CDR1 reads SGHVS; CDR2 reads FNYEAQ. In nucleotides, the CDR3 is TGTGCCAGCACCCGCGGAGGGGGTTTAGGTTCACCCCTCCACTTT. Its protein is CASTRGGGLGSPLHF.

The chain has TRBV4-2 and TRBJ2-4; 9 positions match TRBD1. The J call may be mistaken, given a closer DNA end match to TRBJ2-7. There are 15 residues in the CDR3. Germline CDR1 and CDR2: LGHNA and YNFKEQ. The CDR3 spells CASSPGTGRPPEQYF. In nucleotides, the CDR3 is TGTGCCAGCAGCCCCGGGACAGGGAGGCCTCCCGAGCAGTACTTC.

V is TRBV20-1 and J is TRBJ1-2, with D possibly being TRBD1 (5 bases). The V gene's germline CDR1 is DFQATT and CDR2 SNEGSKA (reference sequence). The CDR3 totals 14 residues. V dropped 4 bases and J dropped 3 bases, with 15 bases sitting between them. The CDR3 bases are TGCAGTGCTAAGTGGGGGTCCGGGGACTATGGCTACACCTTC. Translation: CSAKWGSGDYGYTF.

This clonotype came up a few times. This chain connects TRBV15 to TRBJ2-4; D is perhaps TRBD2 (6 bases). Trimming cost V 1 base and J 3 bases, with 10 bases left between them. This CDR3 region has 15 residues. Germline V gene sequence: CDR1 LNHNV, CDR2 YYDKDF (reference sequence). This chain's CDR3 is CATSRGGADKNIQYF. In DNA form, the CDR3 reads TGTGCCACCAGCAGAGGCGGGGCTGACAAAAACATTCAGTACTTC.

This chain connects TRBV20-1 to TRBJ2-3; TRBD2 agrees at 8 bases. Germline V gene data show CDR1 as DFQATT and CDR2 as SNEGSKA (reference sequence). The CDR3 extends over 14 amino acids. The junction had 5 bases not matched to a gene; V was cut back by 2 bases and J by 4 bases. The CDR3 coding sequence is TGCAGTGCTAGAAACGCGGGGGGAGCAGATACGCAGTATTTT. Its protein is CSARNAGGADTQYF.

The chain joins TRBV3-1 to TRBJ2-4; D call uncertain. Trimming cost V 1 base and J 0 bases, with 10 bases left between them. The CDR3 sequence is 16 residues long. CDR1 and CDR2 (germline): LGHDT, YNNKEL (reference sequence). The CDR3 spells CASSQVNQLAKNIQYF. The CDR3 nucleotides are TGTGCCAGCAGCCAAGTAAATCAGCTAGCCAAAAACATTCAGTACTTC.

The chain has TRBV7-9 and TRBJ2-3; no clear D. Germline V gene lookup returns CDR1 SEHNR and CDR2 FQNEAQ (reference sequence). V lost 5 bases and J 2 bases, leaving 23 bases between the germline ends. This CDR3 has 18 amino acids. CDR3 DNA: TGTGCCAGCAGCCGAACTCGTGATAGCCCCCCACACACAGATACGCAGTATTTT. This translates into CASSRTRDSPPHTDTQYF. The whole variable domain, remainder taken from reference TRBV7-9 and TRBJ2-3, is DTGVSQNPRHKITKRGQNVTFRCDPISEHNRLYWYRQTLGQGPEFLTYFQNEAQLEKSRLLSDRFSAERPKGSFSTLEIQRTEQGDSAMYLCASSRTRDSPPHTDTQYFGPGTRLTVL.

The table lists this clonotype with a count of one. The chain joins TRBV5-1 to TRBJ1-1; no definite D call. The germline V and J ends were trimmed by 5 bases and 2 bases, with 10 bases remaining between them. Germline V lookup: CDR1 SGHRS, CDR2 YFSETQ. This CDR3 spans 13 amino acids. CDR3 bases: TGCGCCAGCAGTTTGCAGGATAACACTGAAGCTTTCTTT. Its translation is CASSLQDNTEAFF.

This chain uses TRBV7-2 with TRBJ2-3, with D possibly matching TRBD2 (7 bases). This CDR3 is built from 17 residues. V was pared by 0 bases and J by 0 bases, with 13 bases between. The germline gives CDR1 SGHTA, CDR2 FQGNSA. The CDR3 coding sequence is TGTGCCAGCAGCTTAGCTGGCGGGGGCGTTAGCACAGATACGCAGTATTTT. The encoded protein is CASSLAGGGVSTDTQYF. The full variable domain, in which reference TRBV7-2 and TRBJ2-3 provide the parts outside the CDR3, is GAGVSQSPSNKVTEKGKDVELRCDPISGHTALYWYRQSLGQGLEFLIYFQGNSAPDKSGLPSDRFSAERTGGSVSTLTIQRTQQEDSAVYLCASSLAGGGVSTDTQYFGPGTRLTVL.

V gene TRBV7-2 combines with J gene TRBJ2-1; D may be TRBD2 (6 bases). The CDR3 is made up of 15 amino acids. Germline values: CDR1 SGHTA, CDR2 FQGNSA. V lost 5 bases, J lost 3 bases, and 14 bases lay in between. The CDR3 region is CASSPAAGFYNEQFF. The CDR3 nucleotides read TGTGCCAGCAGCCCGGCCGCGGGGTTCTACAATGAGCAGTTCTTC. Full variable domain (outside the CDR3, taken from reference TRBV7-2 and TRBJ2-1): GAGVSQSPSNKVTEKGKDVELRCDPISGHTALYWYRQSLGQGLEFLIYFQGNSAPDKSGLPSDRFSAERTGGSVSTLTIQRTQQEDSAVYLCASSPAAGFYNEQFFGPGTRLTVL.

Of note for this clonotype: Its ends do not fully match the called genes, so a read error is possible. The gene calls are TRBV11-1 and TRBJ1-6; TRBD1 matches 7 bases. This CDR3 contains 14 residues. Germline CDR1 and CDR2: SGHAT and FQDESV (reference sequence). CDR3 amino acids: CASSLGTAISPLHF. CDR3 sequence (DNA): TGTGCCAGTAGCTTAGGGACAGCCATTTCACCCCTCCACTTT.

This clonotype has only a few counts. This chain connects TRBV2 to TRBJ2-7; maybe TRBD1 (5 bases). The length of the CDR3 is 11 residues. Germline V gene sequence: CDR1 SNHLY, CDR2 FYNNEI. V lost 7 bases, J lost 9 bases, and 13 bases lay in between. The CDR3 DNA sequence: TGTGCCAGCAAGGCTAGTACAGGGCAGTACTTC. This codes for CASKASTGQYF.

This clonotype came up a few times. The chain joins TRBV3-1 to TRBJ1-2, with D possibly matching TRBD1 (5 bases). This CDR3 is 14 amino acids long. The V and J ends lost 4 bases and 7 bases respectively, with 16 bases between them. The germline V gene encodes CDR1 LGHDT and CDR2 YNNKEL (reference sequence). CDR3 sequence: CASSPSWGVGGYTF. CDR3 in DNA: TGTGCCAGCAGCCCTTCGTGGGGGGTTGGTGGCTACACCTTC.

There are a few counts of this clonotype. The chain employs TRBV4-1 and TRBJ1-4; 8 nucleotides align to TRBD1. V lost 0 bases and J lost 8; bases outside the gene matches: 8. CDR1 and CDR2 from the germline V gene are MGHRA and YSYEKL. The CDR3 is made up of 16 amino acids. The CDR3: CASSQETGTGPEKLFF. The DNA of the CDR3 is TGCGCCAGCAGCCAAGAAACCGGGACAGGCCCCGAAAAACTGTTTTTT.

This clonotype was seen a handful of times. The chain joins TRBV24-1 to TRBJ2-3; TRBD1 is a possible D gene (5 bases). Per the germline V gene, CDR1 is KGHDR and CDR2 is SFDVKD. V was shortened by 9 bases and J by 0 bases, with 15 bases between the two germline ends. The CDR3 has 15 amino acids. The CDR3 spells CATGGDRASTDTQYF. The CDR3 DNA is TGTGCCACCGGTGGAGACAGAGCTAGCACAGATACGCAGTATTTT.

This chain joins TRBV4-1 and TRBJ2-1; possibly TRBD1 for D (5 bases). The germline V gene encodes CDR1 MGHRA and CDR2 YSYEKL. Trimming stripped 0 bases from V and 0 bases from J, with 9 bases between. The CDR3 is 16 amino acids. CDR3 DNA sequence: TGCGCCAGCAGCCAAGATCAGGGTAACTCCTACAATGAGCAGTTCTTC. Amino acids: CASSQDQGNSYNEQFF.

The chain uses TRBV5-6 and TRBJ2-2; TRBD1 matches at 9 bases. This CDR3 region has 17 residues. The germline V gene has CDR1 SGHDT and CDR2 YYEEEE. V gave up 4 bases and J gave up 2 bases; unmatched junction bases: 9. Written as DNA, the CDR3 is TGTGCCAGCAGCCACGGTGCGACAGGGGGAAACACCGGGGAGCTGTTTTTT. Translating it yields CASSHGATGGNTGELFF. Combining the CDR3 with reference TRBV5-6 and TRBJ2-2 gives the whole variable domain DAGVTQSPTHLIKTRGQQVTLRCSPKSGHDTVSWYQQALGQGPQFIFQYYEEEERQRGNFPDRFSGHQFPNYSSELNVNALLLGDSALYLCASSHGATGGNTGELFFGEGSRLTVL.

This chain uses TRBV5-1 with TRBJ2-7; 9 nucleotides agree with TRBD2. CDR3 length: 16 amino acids. V shed 6 bases, J shed 7 bases, and the junction held 17 bases outside the gene matches. Looked up from germline, CDR1 is SGHRS and CDR2 is YFSETQ. The CDR3 protein is CASTPTSGATYNEQYF. The CDR3 nucleotides are TGCGCCAGCACCCCGACTAGCGGCGCTACCTACAATGAGCAGTACTTC.

This chain connects TRBV28 to TRBJ2-1, with 7 bases aligning to TRBD1. The V gene end was trimmed by 8 bases and the J gene end by 13 bases; junction bases not matched to a gene: 17. Germline CDR1 and CDR2: MDHEN and SYDVKM. The CDR3 contains 14 residues. The CDR3 spells CASAATGRRETQFF. The CDR3 DNA sequence: TGTGCCAGCGCGGCGACAGGGCGTAGGGAGACCCAGTTCTTC.

The CDR3 region has the DNA TGTGCCAGCAGATCTACAGGGAGCTATAATTCACCCCTCCACTTT. This sequence encodes CASRSTGSYNSPLHF. The chain couples TRBV7-2 to TRBJ1-6; D may be TRBD1 (6 bases). Germline values: CDR1 SGHTA, CDR2 FQGNSA. The CDR3 is 15 residues long. V gave up 6 bases and J gave up 3 bases, with 12 bases separating them.

This clonotype has just a few counts. One end of the junction does not line up with germline, which may come from a read error. This rearrangement joins TRBV7-2 to TRBJ2-7; 7 nucleotides line up with TRBD1. The CDR3 length is 16 residues. Germline CDR1 is SGHTA and CDR2 is FQGNSA. This chain's CDR3 is CASSLEGRQGFNEQYF. The CDR3 bases are TGTGCTAGCAGCTTAGAAGGGCGACAGGGTTTCAACGAGCAGTACTTC. The full variable domain, with the rest looked up from reference TRBV7-2 and TRBJ2-7, is GAGVSQSPSNKVTEKGKDVELRCDPISGHTALYWYRQSLGQGLEFLIYFQGNSAPDKSGLPSDRFSAERTGGSVSTLTIQRTQQEDSAVYLCASSLEGRQGFNEQYFGPGTRLTVT.